This entry describes one TCR beta chain. The antigen remains undetermined. This sample was included in a study of OX40 agonist ivuxolimab in advanced cancers. Study results and caveats: Expanded clones were, on average, more numerous in CD8+ T cells than in CD4+.

The CDR3 covers 15 residues. Trimming at V came to 5 bases and at J to 0 bases, leaving 6 bases not matched to a gene. The germline V gene has CDR1 LGHNA and CDR2 YNFKEQ. The method was immunoSEQ multiplex PCR; TCRdb's version includes in-frame clones alone and lacks a portion of them. The data show about 46,000 clones, with roughly 85% seen just once and around 60% held by the top ten. V and J are TRBV4-2 and TRBJ1-1; 7 nucleotides align to TRBD1. The sample in question was CD4+ or CD8+ T cells sorted from blood, obtained in a trial of the OX40 agonist ivuxolimab. This receptor was identified in an adult with an advanced solid tumor such as melanoma, head and neck, liver or kidney cancer. The CDR3 coding sequence is TGTGCCAGCAGCTCGGACAGGACACTGAACACTGAAGCTTTCTTT. Its translation is CASSSDRTLNTEAFF.